A single sample is the source of the 20 T cell receptor beta chains below, sequenced in a study of T cell repertoires in cytomegalovirus infection. TCRdb re-called the reads with MiXCR, one entry per CDR3 protein. The sample holds about 310,000 distinct CDR3 sequences, about 17% seen once. The material sequenced was PBMCs. The receptors shown here come from a human donor in good health (CMV status not recorded). Some clones in this sample may be carry-over from other donors' samples.

This clonotype was seen repeatedly, ten times or more. In nucleotides, the CDR3 is TGTGCCAGCAGTGCCAGACGGACGGTCAACTATGGCTACACCTTC. Amino acid sequence: CASSARRTVNYGYTF. The gene calls are TRBV6-2 or TRBV6-3 and TRBJ1-2; no reliable D call. The CDR3 has 15 amino acids. Germline CDR1 reads MNHEY; CDR2 reads SVGEGT. V shed 5 bases and J shed 2 bases, with 15 bases lying between them.

This chain links TRBV9 with TRBJ2-5; maybe TRBD2 (7 bases). The V end was cut by 2 bases, the J end by 3 bases, with 20 bases between. Germline V gene lookup returns CDR1 SGDLS and CDR2 YYNGEE. The CDR3 runs 17 residues. CDR3 residues: CASSVRGAGPAKETQYF. The DNA for the CDR3 is TGTGCCAGCAGCGTCAGGGGAGCGGGGCCGGCTAAAGAGACCCAGTACTTC.

The rearrangement joins TRBV2 to TRBJ2-5; the match to TRBD2 covers 9 bases. V lost 6 bases to trimming and J lost 1 base; unmatched junction nucleotides: 6. Germline-derived CDR1 and CDR2 are SNHLY and FYNNEI. CDR3 size: 15 residues. CDR3 amino acids: CASRVLAGPQETQYF. CDR3 sequence (DNA): TGTGCCAGCAGAGTTCTAGCGGGGCCCCAAGAGACCCAGTACTTC.

The sample holds many counts of this clonotype. The chain uses TRBV12-3 or TRBV12-4 and TRBJ2-2; D possibly uses TRBD1 or TRBD2 (6 bases each). The CDR3 consists of 15 residues. V was cut by 6 bases and J by 4 bases, with 15 bases left in between. In nucleotides, the CDR3 is TGTGCCAGCAGACGGGTTGGGGGGCTCACCGGGGAGCTGTTTTTT. This translates into CASRRVGGLTGELFF.

At least ten counts were recorded for this clonotype. The chain employs TRBV6-2 or TRBV6-3 and TRBJ2-3; TRBD2 aligns across 11 bases. Germline CDR1 is MNHEY and CDR2 is SVGEGT. The CDR3 extends over 15 amino acids. After removal of 7 bases from V and 7 bases from J, the junction contained 10 bases not matched to a gene. CDR3 DNA sequence: TGTGCCAGCATGCTAGCGGGGGGTACCCGGAATACGCAGTATTTT. Encoded protein: CASMLAGGTRNTQYF.

This clonotype showed up just a few times. The chain carries TRBV19 and TRBJ2-5; 7 nucleotides align to TRBD2. The CDR3 has 15 residues. V was pared by 7 bases and J by 1 base, with 9 bases of the junction left unmatched. Germline V lookup: CDR1 LNHDA, CDR2 SQIVND (reference sequence). The CDR3 protein is CASTRTRRAQETQYF. The CDR3 region has the DNA TGTGCCAGTACCCGGACTAGACGAGCCCAAGAGACCCAGTACTTC.

This clonotype was seen many times. The chain has TRBV7-2 and TRBJ1-3, with D perhaps TRBD1 (6 bases). Per germline, CDR1 SGHTA and CDR2 FQGNSA. This CDR3 comprises 16 residues. V was clipped by 1 base and J by 1 base, with 11 bases between them. CDR3 sequence: CASSLGGGASGNTIYF. CDR3 coding DNA: TGTGCCAGCAGCTTAGGGGGGGGCGCTTCTGGAAACACCATATATTTT.

The chain has TRBV6-2 or TRBV6-3 and TRBJ2-5; 7 bases fit TRBD1. Germline-derived CDR1 and CDR2 are MNHEY and SVGEGT. The CDR3 has 13 residues. Trimming cost V 5 bases and J 5 bases; bases outside gene matches: 5. The CDR3 bases are TGTGCCAGCAGTACAGGGGAAGGGGAGACCCAGTACTTC. It is translated as CASSTGEGETQYF.

The genes are TRBV29-1 and TRBJ1-5, with D perhaps matching TRBD1 (6 bases). The V end lost 4 bases, the J end lost 4 bases, and 11 bases lay between the germline ends. The CDR3 length is 13 residues. In germline, CDR1 is SQVTM, CDR2 ANQGSEA. In nucleotides, the CDR3 is TGCAGCGTTGGGGGGCAGGGGAATCAGCCCCAGCATTTT. This gives the protein CSVGGQGNQPQHF.

The chain combines TRBV28 with TRBJ2-3; D possibly corresponds to TRBD1 (7 bases). The germline V gene encodes CDR1 MDHEN and CDR2 SYDVKM. The V end was cut by 7 bases, the J end by 0 bases, with 20 bases between. The CDR3 extends over 17 amino acids. The DNA for the CDR3 is TGTGCCAGCACCCCCCAGGGGGGCGGTTTTAGCACAGATACGCAGTATTTT. As protein: CASTPQGGGFSTDTQYF.

This clonotype came up a few times. The J gene is TRBJ2-1, the V gene TRBV28, with D perhaps matching TRBD1 (6 bases). Germline V gene lookup returns CDR1 MDHEN and CDR2 SYDVKM. This CDR3 contains 15 residues. The V end was cut by 6 bases, the J end by 8 bases, with 20 bases between. As DNA, the CDR3 is TGTGCCAGCAGCGATGACAGGAGCGCATCGCATGAGCAGTTCTTC. It codes for CASSDDRSASHEQFF.

This clonotype has ten or more counts. This chain uses TRBV7-2 with TRBJ1-6; TRBD1 agrees at 7 bases. CDR3 size: 15 residues. Trimming cost V 3 bases and J 9 bases; bases outside gene matches: 8. In germline, CDR1 is SGHTA, CDR2 FQGNSA. CDR3 amino acids: CASSFRDRRISPLHF. As DNA, the CDR3 is TGTGCCAGCAGCTTCCGGGACAGACGCATTTCACCCCTCCACTTT.

This clonotype was detected many times. CDR3 sequence reads: CASSRQGVTEAFF. The CDR3 DNA reads TGTGCCAGCAGCCGACAGGGCGTCACTGAAGCTTTCTTT. This chain connects TRBV7-9 to TRBJ1-1; the match to TRBD1 covers 7 bases. The CDR3 sequence is 13 residues long. Germline V gene data show CDR1 as SEHNR and CDR2 as FQNEAQ (reference sequence). V shed 5 bases and J 4 bases; nucleotides not matched to a gene: 4.

The CDR3 DNA is TGCAGCGCGTCCGGGGGAGGACAAGAGACCCAGTACTTC. Protein sequence: CSASGGGQETQYF. V gene TRBV29-1 combines with J gene TRBJ2-5, with a weak D call TRBD2 (6 bases). Germline V lookup: CDR1 SQVTM, CDR2 ANQGSEA. The CDR3 loop spans 13 amino acids. Trimming cost V 7 bases and J 2 bases, with 14 bases left between them.

This clonotype was observed a handful of times. CDR3: CSAPGPNTDTQYF. CDR3 bases: TGCAGTGCCCCGGGACCTAACACAGATACGCAGTATTTT. This sequence joins TRBV20-1 and TRBJ2-3; D is tentatively TRBD1 or TRBD2 (5 bases each). V lost 6 bases and J 2 bases, leaving 12 bases between the germline ends. The CDR3 consists of 13 residues. CDR1 DFQATT and CDR2 SNEGSKA come from the germline V gene (reference sequence).

This clonotype was detected only a few times. The chain joins TRBV7-2 to TRBJ1-4, with D unresolved. Per germline, CDR1 SGHTA and CDR2 FQGNSA. The CDR3 sequence is 13 residues long. V was cut by 5 bases and J by 14 bases, with 18 bases left in between. This CDR3 reads CASSPLHLDPLFF. CDR3 in DNA: TGTGCCAGCAGCCCGCTCCATCTTGACCCCCTGTTTTTT.

This clonotype has just a few counts. The chain employs TRBV20-1 and TRBJ2-5, with 8 nucleotides matching TRBD2. The CDR3 is 16 residues long. The J segment lost 5 bases and the V segment lost 1 base, leaving 12 bases of the junction unmatched. Germline V gene data show CDR1 as DFQATT and CDR2 as SNEGSKA (reference sequence). The CDR3 region has the DNA TGCAGTGCTAGAGTCGGGGGCGGGGGGCCTGAGGAGACCCAGTACTTC. Encoded protein: CSARVGGGGPEETQYF.

This clonotype came up many times. The chain couples TRBV6-1 to TRBJ2-7, with 12 bases fitting TRBD1. The V and J ends lost 6 bases and 4 bases, in that order; junction bases with no gene match: 7. The CDR3 loop spans 15 amino acids. Germline V gives CDR1 MNHNS, CDR2 SASEGT. The chain's CDR3 is CASSGGQGAWYEQYF. CDR3 coding DNA: TGTGCCAGCAGCGGGGGACAGGGGGCTTGGTACGAGCAGTACTTC.

On this clonotype itself: The germline gene is not matched at one end of the junction; a read error may be the cause. The rearrangement joins TRBV2 to TRBJ1-1; D is uncertain. In germline, CDR1 is SNHLY, CDR2 FYNNEI. CDR3 length equals 15 residues. The DNA of the CDR3 is TGTGCCAGCAGTGAAGTCGAGAGCCTTAACACTAAAGCTTTCTTT. Encoded protein: CASSEVESLNTKAFF. The full variable domain, completed using reference TRBV2 and TRBJ1-1, is EPEVTQTPSHQVTQMGQEVILRCVPISNHLYFYWYRQILGQKVEFLVSFYNNEISEKSEIFDDQFSVERPDGSNFTLKIRSTKLEDSAMYFCASSEVESLNTKAFFGQGTRLTVV.

This clonotype was observed a few times. The rearrangement joins TRBV5-5 to TRBJ1-4; D perhaps matches TRBD1 (6 bases). V was clipped by 3 bases and J by 6 bases, with 18 bases between them. Germline V CDR1 and CDR2: SGHKS, YYEKEE (reference sequence). The CDR3 loop spans 16 amino acids. The CDR3 loop is CASSSGALGWDEKLFF. CDR3 DNA sequence: TGTGCCAGCAGCTCAGGGGCCTTGGGATGGGATGAAAAACTGTTTTTT.